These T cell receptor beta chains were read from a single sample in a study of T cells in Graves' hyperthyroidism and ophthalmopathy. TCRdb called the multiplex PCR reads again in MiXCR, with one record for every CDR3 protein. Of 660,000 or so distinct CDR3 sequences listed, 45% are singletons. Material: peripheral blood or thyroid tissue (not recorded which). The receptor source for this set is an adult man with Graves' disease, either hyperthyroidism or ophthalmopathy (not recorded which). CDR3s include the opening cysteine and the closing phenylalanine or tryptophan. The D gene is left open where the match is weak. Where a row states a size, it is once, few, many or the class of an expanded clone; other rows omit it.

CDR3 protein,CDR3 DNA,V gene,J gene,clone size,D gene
CASSADRARNPLHF,TGTGCCAGCAGTGCAGACAGGGCCCGGAATCCCCTCCACTTT,TRBV2,TRBJ1-6,many,TRBD1
CSVGPATGRVTGELFF,TGCAGCGTTGGCCCTGCGACGGGGCGGGTCACCGGGGAGCTGTTTTTT,TRBV29-1,TRBJ2-2,once,.
CSVGGQGSEKLFF,TGCAGCGTTGGGGGACAGGGTTCTGAAAAACTGTTTTTT,TRBV29-1,TRBJ1-4,.,TRBD1
CSASPGPYGYTF,TGCAGTGCTAGTCCAGGGCCCTATGGCTACACCTTC,TRBV20-1,TRBJ1-2,.,.
CASSLGTSTEAFF,TGTGCCAGCAGCTTAGGGACATCGACTGAAGCTTTCTTT,TRBV7-9,TRBJ1-1,few,.
CASRSTGAEAFF,TGTGCCAGCAGATCGACAGGAGCTGAAGCTTTCTTT,TRBV7-2,TRBJ1-1,.,.
CATSREGQGQREKLFF,TGTGCCACCAGCAGAGAAGGACAGGGGCAGAGAGAAAAACTGTTTTTT,TRBV15,TRBJ1-4,many,TRBD1
CAIRDTGGENTGELFF,TGTGCCATCCGTGACACGGGGGGCGAGAACACCGGGGAGCTGTTTTTT,TRBV10-3,TRBJ2-2,.,.
CASRRDRGGNQPQHF,TGTGCCAGCAGGCGGGACAGGGGAGGCAATCAGCCCCAGCATTTT,TRBV2,TRBJ1-5,.,TRBD1
CASSLPLGGDEQYF,TGTGCCAGCAGCTTACCCCTAGGGGGCGACGAGCAGTACTTC,TRBV7-2,TRBJ2-7,many,TRBD1
CAIRDRDYGYTF,TGTGCCATCAGGGACAGGGATTATGGCTACACCTTC,TRBV10-3,TRBJ1-2,.,TRBD1
CAISDLTGGLDYGYTF,TGTGCCATCAGTGATTTAACAGGGGGCTTGGACTATGGCTACACCTTC,TRBV10-3,TRBJ1-2,few,TRBD1
CASGPGTPSYEQYF,TGCGCCAGCGGCCCCGGGACCCCTTCCTACGAGCAGTACTTC,TRBV5-1,TRBJ2-7,.,.
CASSLRVGQQETQYF,TGTGCCTCCTCCCTGAGGGTAGGGCAGCAAGAGACCCAGTACTTC,TRBV7-3,TRBJ2-5,.,.
CASRPDRTSNQPQHF,TGTGCCAGCAGACCGGACAGAACTAGCAATCAGCCCCAGCATTTT,TRBV12-3/TRBV12-4,TRBJ1-5,.,.
CAISESSRYGYTF,TGTGCCATCAGTGAATCAAGCCGATATGGCTACACCTTC,TRBV10-3,TRBJ1-2,.,.
CASSLQVSNQPQHF,TGTGCCAGCAGTTTACAGGTTAGCAATCAGCCCCAGCATTTT,TRBV28,TRBJ1-5,.,.
CASSTDRSTDTQYF,TGTGCCAGCAGCACCGACAGGAGCACAGATACGCAGTATTTT,TRBV7-2,TRBJ2-3,.,.
CASSGTGNYYEQYF,TGTGCCAGCAGCGGGACGGGAAATTACTACGAGCAGTACTTC,TRBV11-1,TRBJ2-7,.,.
CASLYRVNTEAFF,TGTGCCAGCCTTTACAGGGTGAACACTGAAGCTTTCTTT,TRBV2,TRBJ1-1,many,.
CASETGALNYGYTF,TGTGCCAGCGAGACAGGGGCGCTGAACTATGGCTACACCTTC,TRBV5-5,TRBJ1-2,few,TRBD1
CASSLVAGSGANVLTF,TGTGCCAGCAGCTTAGTAGCTGGCTCTGGGGCCAACGTCCTGACTTTC,TRBV7-2,TRBJ2-6,many,.
CSPTTSGEAFF,TGCAGCCCAACCACCAGCGGTGAAGCTTTCTTT,TRBV29-1,TRBJ1-1,many,.
CASSFGAGGSYEQYF,TGTGCTAGCAGCTTCGGGGCAGGGGGATCCTACGAGCAGTACTTC,TRBV7-7,TRBJ2-7,many,TRBD1
CASSSGQTLLYEQYF,TGTGCCAGCAGCTCTGGCCAGACACTCCTGTACGAGCAGTACTTC,TRBV7-9,TRBJ2-7,many,.
CASTLLIMNTGASF,TGTGCCAGCACCCTCCTCATTATGAACACTGGAGCTTCCTTT,TRBV14,TRBJ1-1,.,.
CSASPGGGLEQYF,TGCAGTGCTAGCCCAGGCGGGGGTCTGGAGCAGTACTTC,TRBV20-1,TRBJ2-7,.,TRBD2